This T cell receptor beta chain was observed in a study of CD8+CD57+ T cells in acquired aplastic anemia. CD8+CD57+ cell expansion, shown by flow cytometry, had occurred in the patients selected for sequencing. In its sample, this clonotype was seen once. Deletions cut 1 base from V and 1 base from J, with 10 bases between. Germline V gives CDR1 LNHDA, CDR2 SQIVND (reference sequence). The CDR3 totals 15 residues. TCR beta VDJ and CDR3 profiling used genomic DNA as template. TCRdb itself ran the reads through MiXCR, one entry per CDR3 protein. Of 90,000 to 150,000 distinct CDR3 sequences listed, 58% were seen once; the top ten hold roughly 30%.

The specimen was sorted CD4+, CD8+, or CD8+CD57+ T cells (not recorded which) from PBMCs. This receptor was identified in a human donor with aplastic anemia. V usage is TRBV19 and J usage is TRBJ1-1; D remains unclear. The CDR3 loop reads CASSIGGEPNTEAFF. In DNA form, the CDR3 reads TGTGCCAGTAGTATAGGCGGGGAGCCGAACACTGAAGCTTTCTTT.